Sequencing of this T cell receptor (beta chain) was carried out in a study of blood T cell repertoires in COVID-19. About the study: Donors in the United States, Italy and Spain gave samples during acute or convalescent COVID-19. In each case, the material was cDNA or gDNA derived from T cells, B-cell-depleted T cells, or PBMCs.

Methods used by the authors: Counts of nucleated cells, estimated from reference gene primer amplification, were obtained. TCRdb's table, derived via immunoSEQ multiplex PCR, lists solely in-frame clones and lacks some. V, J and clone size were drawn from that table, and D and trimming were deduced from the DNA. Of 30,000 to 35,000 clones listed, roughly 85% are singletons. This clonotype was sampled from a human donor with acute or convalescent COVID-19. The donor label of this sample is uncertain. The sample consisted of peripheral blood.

The CDR3 DNA sequence: TGTGCCAGCAGTTCACAGGGAGGGGAGAACACTGAAGCTTTCTTT. This translates into CASSSQGGENTEAFF. V usage is TRBV28 and J usage is TRBJ1-1, with D possibly being TRBD1 (6 bases). The CDR3 contains 15 residues. CDR1 and CDR2 from the germline V gene are MDHEN and SYDVKM. The V and J ends lost 4 bases and 1 base respectively, with 13 bases between them.